These 10 T cell receptor beta chains originate from one sample sequenced in a study of beta chain features in type 1 diabetes. The sequenced template was cDNA made from the entire isolated RNA. Here immunoSEQ multiplex PCR was the method, and the copy in TCRdb shows in-frame clones only, minus some. The profile shows fewer than 400,000 clones, less than 10% of them singletons. The sequencing input was central memory CD4+ T cells from blood. The receptors derive from a woman between 18 and 30 years old in good health.

Note on this clone: One end of the junction is discordant with germline, which a read error may explain. This chain joins TRBV7-9 and TRBJ2-7; D is perhaps TRBD2 (6 bases). Germline-derived CDR1 and CDR2 are SEHNR and FQNEAQ (reference sequence). The CDR3 totals 12 residues. DNA of the CDR3: TGTGCCAGCAGCTCCGAGAGGGCGGGGTACTTGTTC. Protein product: CASSSERAGYLF.

The CDR3 here is CASSLVSGNSGANVLTF. The CDR3 region has the DNA TGTGCCAGCAGCTTAGTTTCAGGCAACTCTGGGGCCAACGTCCTGACTTTC. The rearrangement links TRBV7-2 to TRBJ2-6; unclear D gene. The CDR3 is 17 amino acids. The germline V and J ends were trimmed by 1 base and 0 bases, with 10 bases remaining between them. CDR1 is SGHTA, CDR2 FQGNSA, per germline.

A few counts support this clone. The V gene is TRBV28, the J gene TRBJ2-7; D is uncertain. The CDR3 consists of 14 residues. V gave up 5 bases and J gave up 0 bases, with 11 bases separating them. Germline CDR1 is MDHEN and CDR2 is SYDVKM. CDR3 bases: TGTGCCAGCAGTCAGCCAAGGAGCTCCTACGAGCAGTACTTC. The encoded protein is CASSQPRSSYEQYF.

The sample holds a few counts of this clone. This chain joins TRBV7-2 and TRBJ1-2; unclear D gene. The germline CDR1 and CDR2 sequences are SGHTA and FQGNSA. The CDR3 has 12 residues. The V end lost 5 bases, the J end lost 8 bases, and 12 bases lay between the germline ends. The CDR3 sequence: CASSTQEIGYTF. The CDR3 DNA sequence: TGTGCCAGCAGCACCCAAGAGATAGGCTACACCTTC. Full variable domain (remainder filled in from reference TRBV7-2 and TRBJ1-2): GAGVSQSPSNKVTEKGKDVELRCDPISGHTALYWYRQSLGQGLEFLIYFQGNSAPDKSGLPSDRFSAERTGGSVSTLTIQRTQQEDSAVYLCASSTQEIGYTFGSGTRLTVV.

This chain links TRBV19 with TRBJ2-1; 15 bases line up with TRBD2. The germline gives CDR1 LNHDA, CDR2 SQIVND (reference sequence). The CDR3 has 15 residues. V gave up 1 base and J gave up 9 bases; unmatched junction bases: 1. CDR3 nucleotides: TGTGCCAGTAGTATAGCGGGACTAGCGGGAGGTGAGCAGTTCTTC. Protein product: CASSIAGLAGGEQFF.

This clone was counted between two and nine times. This rearrangement joins TRBV7-9 to TRBJ2-5; D may be TRBD2 (6 bases). Trimming took 6 bases from V and 3 from J, leaving 14 bases between them. CDR1 and CDR2 (germline): SEHNR, FQNEAQ (reference sequence). The CDR3 covers 14 residues. CDR3 nucleotide sequence: TGTGCCAGCAGACCCCTAGCGAACGAAGAGACCCAGTACTTC. Its translation is CASRPLANEETQYF.

The chain employs TRBV5-4 and TRBJ2-5; D is possibly TRBD2 (5 bases). The CDR3 has 11 residues. Germline lookup yields CDR1 SGHNT and CDR2 YYREEE (reference sequence). The V end lost 4 bases, the J end lost 5 bases, and 6 bases lay between the germline ends. The chain's CDR3 is CASSEGETQYF. CDR3 DNA: TGTGCCAGCAGCGAGGGTGAGACCCAGTACTTC.

This clone was observed a handful of times. The rearrangement links TRBV14 to TRBJ2-2; TRBD1 might be the D (5 bases). Trimming cost V 2 bases and J 1 base, with 14 bases left between them. The germline V gene has CDR1 SGHDN and CDR2 FVKESK. The CDR3 length is 17 residues. Written as DNA, the CDR3 is TGTGCCAGCAGCCAACTAGTGGGGCGGAGGAACACCGGGGAGCTGTTTTTT. Translated, it gives CASSQLVGRRNTGELFF. Based on the CDR3 plus reference TRBV14 and TRBJ2-2, the full variable domain is EAGVTQFPSHSVIEKGQTVTLRCDPISGHDNLYWYRRVMGKEIKFLLHFVKESKQDESGMPNNRFLAERTGGTYSTLKVQPAELEDSGVYFCASSQLVGRRNTGELFFGEGSRLTVL.

The genes are TRBV7-2 and TRBJ2-7; D may be TRBD1 (5 bases). In germline, CDR1 is SGHTA, CDR2 FQGNSA. The CDR3 consists of 15 residues. Trimming took 3 bases from V and 2 from J, leaving 14 bases between them. In DNA form, the CDR3 reads TGTGCCAGCAGCTTGACAGCGCTAGGAGCCTACGAGCAGTACTTC. Translated: CASSLTALGAYEQYF.

This clone showed up just a few times. The CDR3 spells CASSFHSGRTGELFF. As DNA, the CDR3 is TGCGCCAGCAGCTTTCATAGCGGGCGCACCGGGGAGCTGTTTTTT. V and J are TRBV5-1 and TRBJ2-2, with 7 bases identical to TRBD2. The CDR3 totals 15 residues. V lost 2 bases, J lost 4 bases, and 5 bases stayed unmatched. Germline CDR1 SGHRS, CDR2 YFSETQ.